Listed here are 16 T cell receptor beta chains from one sample, sequenced in a study of PD-1 blockade in mismatch repair-deficient tumors. Clones were read by immunoSEQ multiplex PCR, and TCRdb kept only the in-frame ones, dropping some. The data hold tens of thousands of clones, with more than 75% observed a single time. The sequencing here drew on peripheral blood, taken approximately 80 weeks after starting pembrolizumab. These receptors were taken from an adult with mismatch repair-deficient cancer.

This clone turned up a few times. Other DNA sequences from this sample encode an identical CDR3 as well. The V gene is TRBV6-4, the J gene TRBJ2-2; D perhaps matches TRBD2 (6 bases). Germline CDR1 MRHNA, CDR2 SNTAGT. There are 13 residues in the CDR3. V gave up 5 bases and J gave up 4 bases, with 8 bases separating them. CDR3: CASSLGSTGELFF. DNA for the CDR3: TGTGCCAGCAGTCTCGGGAGCACCGGGGAGCTGTTTTTT.

V and J are TRBV15 and TRBJ2-1, with D hard to call. The CDR3 contains 13 residues. Germline V gene lookup returns CDR1 LNHNV and CDR2 YYDKDF (reference sequence). The V end was cut by 0 bases, the J end by 8 bases, with 8 bases between. In DNA form, the CDR3 reads TGTGCCACCAGCAGAGATCTGCTGGATGAGCAGTTCTTC. It is translated as CATSRDLLDEQFF.

V gene TRBV5-1 combines with J gene TRBJ1-4, with TRBD1 matching 8 bases. Germline V gene data show CDR1 as SGHRS and CDR2 as YFSETQ. This CDR3 spans 15 amino acids. Trimming took 0 bases from V and 3 from J; bases not matched to a gene: 1. The CDR3 coding sequence is TGCGCCAGCAGCTTGGGACAGGGGCCTAATGAAAAACTGTTTTTT. Encoded protein: CASSLGQGPNEKLFF.

The chain has TRBV28 and TRBJ2-7, with 9 bases fitting TRBD1. The CDR3 consists of 14 residues. Germline values: CDR1 MDHEN, CDR2 SYDVKM. V dropped 6 bases and J dropped 4; count of bases not matched to a gene: 7. The DNA of the CDR3 is TGTGCCAGCAGAGGCGGGACAGGGCCTTACGAGCAGTACTTC. It encodes CASRGGTGPYEQYF.

The chain carries TRBV7-6 and TRBJ2-1, with 7 bases fitting TRBD1. CDR1 and CDR2 from the germline V gene are SGHVS and FNYEAQ. CDR3 length equals 15 residues. The ends lost 5 bases at V and 4 bases at J; junction bases unmatched: 8. CDR3: CASSQDRVEYNEQFF. As DNA, the CDR3 is TGTGCCAGCAGCCAAGACAGGGTAGAGTACAATGAGCAGTTCTTC.

The chain recombines TRBV6-4 with TRBJ2-1; 8 nucleotides agree with TRBD2. The CDR3 extends over 15 amino acids. The germline V gene encodes CDR1 MRHNA and CDR2 SNTAGT. After removal of 3 bases from V and 7 bases from J, the junction contained 8 bases not matched to a gene. CDR3 nucleotides: TGTGCCAGCAGTGAAGGAGCGGGAGACTGGAATGAGCAGTTCTTC. This sequence encodes CASSEGAGDWNEQFF.

The table lists this clone with a count of one. The rearrangement uses TRBV19 and TRBJ2-7; TRBD2 aligns across 10 bases. The germline gives CDR1 LNHDA, CDR2 SQIVND (reference sequence). With V trimmed by 4 bases and J by 4 bases, 4 bases remained unmatched. The CDR3 runs to 14 residues. The CDR3 DNA reads as TGTGCCAGTAGTACTAGCGGGAGTCCTTACGAGCAGTACTTC. Protein: CASSTSGSPYEQYF.

The DNA of the CDR3 is TGTGCCAGCAGCGGATCACAGGGTCTGAGCGGCTACACCTTC. The encoded protein is CASSGSQGLSGYTF. This chain links TRBV9 with TRBJ1-2; D perhaps matches TRBD1 (6 bases). The germline V gene has CDR1 SGDLS and CDR2 YYNGEE. This CDR3 has 14 residues. The germline V and J ends were trimmed by 3 bases and 8 bases, with 17 bases remaining between them.

The chain has TRBV7-8 and TRBJ2-3; D call uncertain. The CDR3 is 11 amino acids. The germline gives CDR1 SGHVS, CDR2 FQNEAQ. V dropped 1 base and J dropped 5 bases, with 1 base sitting between them. CDR3 region: CASSLEDTQYF. CDR3 DNA: TGTGCCAGCAGCTTAGAAGATACGCAGTATTTT. Looking up the rest from reference TRBV7-8 and TRBJ2-3 gives the full variable domain: GAGVSQSPRYKVAKRGQDVALRCDPISGHVSLFWYQQALGQGPEFLTYFQNEAQLDKSGLPSDRFFAERPEGSVSTLKIQRTQQEDSAVYLCASSLEDTQYFGPGTRLTVL.

V usage is TRBV6-6 and J usage is TRBJ2-1, with unresolved D. CDR3 size: 14 residues. From germline, CDR1 is MNHNY and CDR2 SVGAGI (reference sequence). The V gene lost 5 bases and the J gene lost 7 bases, with 15 bases spanning the gap. This CDR3 reads CASSPSQGWNEQFF. CDR3 sequence (DNA): TGTGCCAGCAGTCCCTCCCAAGGTTGGAATGAGCAGTTCTTC.

The rearrangement links TRBV7-2 to TRBJ1-5; no reliable D call. Germline CDR1 and CDR2: SGHTA and FQGNSA. The CDR3 is made up of 14 amino acids. Between the trimmed V and J ends, which lost 2 bases and 3 bases, there was a span of 8 bases. The CDR3 sequence: CASSLKASNQPQHF. CDR3 nucleotides: TGTGCCAGCAGCTTAAAAGCCTCCAATCAGCCCCAGCATTTT. The whole variable domain, remainder taken from reference TRBV7-2 and TRBJ1-5, is GAGVSQSPSNKVTEKGKDVELRCDPISGHTALYWYRQSLGQGLEFLIYFQGNSAPDKSGLPSDRFSAERTGGSVSTLTIQRTQQEDSAVYLCASSLKASNQPQHFGDGTRLSIL.

This clone appeared once. This chain connects TRBV4-1 to TRBJ2-3; 7 bases fit TRBD2. Trimming cost V 3 bases and J 6 bases; bases outside gene matches: 9. This CDR3 is 15 amino acids long. The germline CDR1 and CDR2 sequences are MGHRA and YSYEKL. CDR3 loop: CASSQDPGLRDTQYF. The CDR3 DNA reads as TGCGCCAGCAGCCAGGATCCGGGACTAAGGGATACGCAGTATTTT.

The sample holds one count of this clone. One end of the junction varies from germline; a read error may be responsible. The rearrangement uses TRBV7-7 and TRBJ2-5; possibly TRBD1 for D (7 bases). CDR3 length equals 17 residues. CDR1 SSHAT and CDR2 FNYEAQ come from the germline V gene (reference sequence). Written as DNA, the CDR3 is TGTGCTAGCAGCCGCGGGCTGGCAGGGGGGCTTCAAGAGACCCAGTACTTC. Translated: CASSRGLAGGLQETQYF.

This clone occurred once. The rearrangement links TRBV7-2 to TRBJ1-5; no definite D call. Per the germline V gene, CDR1 is SGHTA and CDR2 is FQGNSA. V dropped 3 bases and J dropped 0 bases, with 9 bases sitting between them. CDR3 length: 15 residues. The CDR3 DNA sequence: TGTGCCAGCAGCTTGACATCTTTTAGCAATCAGCCCCAGCATTTT. Protein: CASSLTSFSNQPQHF.

The gene calls are TRBV2 and TRBJ1-4; a possible D gene is TRBD1 (5 bases). Germline V gene sequence: CDR1 SNHLY, CDR2 FYNNEI. Trimming left V 6 bases short and J 5 bases short, with 16 bases between. This CDR3 is 15 amino acids long. Here the CDR3 DNA reads TGTGCCAGCAGCTCCCGACAGAAGGGGAATGAAAAACTGTTTTTT. This sequence encodes CASSSRQKGNEKLFF.

The chain employs TRBV11-2 and TRBJ2-2; D is possibly TRBD2 (6 bases). V lost 3 bases and J lost 1, with 12 bases in between. The germline gives CDR1 SGHAT, CDR2 FQNNGV. The CDR3 extends over 16 amino acids. The CDR3 sequence is CASSFVSGGNTGELFF. CDR3 sequence (DNA): TGTGCCAGCAGCTTTGTTAGCGGCGGGAACACCGGGGAGCTGTTTTTT.